The entry below gives a single TCR beta chain sequence along with its context. Its target is unknown. Healthy donors of bone marrow made up the group. Germline trimming cut 5 bases from V and 5 bases from J; bases unmatched to any gene: 5. The CDR3 loop spans 15 amino acids. CDR1 is LNHDA, CDR2 SQIVND, per germline (reference sequence). The entry originates in a study of cytomegalovirus exposure and HLA in healthy donors. In the PCR, 60 Vbeta and 13 Jbeta primers were used. This table comes from immunoSEQ multiplex PCR, and its TCRdb copy is limited to in-frame clones, with some not included. The table shows about 120,000 clones, with over 50% occurring only once. Study-wide results and limits: It was assumed in the presence/absence analyses that sequencing depth was roughly uniform across donors. Analysis was carried out at a later point, and it linked a missense DCLRE1C variant to TCR beta V- and J-gene trimming. Earlier analysis yielded a pattern in which most TCR beta V segments were productive about 87% or about 30% of the time.

Specimen: PBMCs. The TCR sequence derives from a woman aged 40 to 50 in good health and CMV-seropositive. The chain couples TRBV19 to TRBJ1-5; TRBD1 matches 11 bases. The CDR3 bases are TGTGCCAGTAGTCCAGGACAGGGGGCTCATCAGCCCCAGCATTTT. This translates into CASSPGQGAHQPQHF.